One sample yielded the 27 T cell receptor beta chains listed below, sequenced in a study of blood T cell repertoires in COVID-19. Using immunoSEQ multiplex PCR, the repertoire was profiled, and TCRdb retains in-frame clones only, with some absent. Among a few hundred thousand clones listed, roughly 87% were seen once. The material sequenced was peripheral blood. These receptors were taken from a woman under 40 with acute or convalescent COVID-19.

V usage is TRBV29-1 and J usage is TRBJ1-6; 7 bases line up with TRBD1. Unmatched junction bases numbered 11, after V lost 5 bases and J lost 7 bases. The CDR3 covers 15 residues. CDR1 is SQVTM, CDR2 ANQGSEA, per germline. CDR3 DNA sequence: TGCAGCGTTACACTGACCGGGACAGCCAATTCACCCCTCCACTTT. Its protein product is CSVTLTGTANSPLHF. Combining the CDR3 with reference TRBV29-1 and TRBJ1-6 gives the whole variable domain SAVISQKPSRDICQRGTSLTIQCQVDSQVTMMFWYRQQPGQSLTLIATANQGSEATYESGFVIDKFPISRPNLTFSTLTVSNMSPEDSSIYLCSVTLTGTANSPLHFGNGTRLTVT.

J is TRBJ2-7 and V is TRBV5-4; 9 nucleotides agree with TRBD1. V dropped 4 bases and J dropped 5; count of bases not matched to a gene: 4. Per the germline V gene, CDR1 is SGHNT and CDR2 is YYREEE (reference sequence). The CDR3 sequence is 13 residues long. This CDR3 is CASSRDRANEQYF. Written as DNA, the CDR3 is TGTGCCAGCAGCAGGGACAGGGCGAACGAGCAGTACTTC.

This clone was seen more than once but under ten times. This sequence joins TRBV19 and TRBJ2-7, with TRBD1 identical over 7 bases. V lost 6 bases to trimming and J lost 7 bases; unmatched junction nucleotides: 9. The CDR3 has 13 amino acids. Germline V lookup: CDR1 LNHDA, CDR2 SQIVND (reference sequence). This chain's CDR3 is CASSPQGSGEQYF. DNA for the CDR3: TGTGCCAGTAGCCCACAGGGGTCGGGTGAGCAGTACTTC.

J is TRBJ1-2 and V is TRBV9; possibly TRBD1 for D (6 bases). Trimming removed 0 bases from V and 5 bases from J, with 14 bases in between. The CDR3 extends over 15 amino acids. CDR1 is SGDLS and CDR2 is YYNGEE in the germline V gene. CDR3 nucleotide sequence: TGTGCCAGCAGCGTAGGGGACACCCTTCGTTATGGCTACACCTTC. This encodes CASSVGDTLRYGYTF.

This chain links TRBV19 with TRBJ2-1; D is perhaps TRBD2 (6 bases). CDR3 size: 15 residues. Germline loops: CDR1 LNHDA, CDR2 SQIVND (reference sequence). Trimming removed 5 bases at V and 4 bases at J, with 15 bases between. The CDR3 DNA is TGTGCCAGTAGTCCGGCGGAGGGAATTTACAATGAGCAGTTCTTC. It encodes CASSPAEGIYNEQFF.

This chain connects TRBV7-2 to TRBJ1-2; TRBD1 might be the D (5 bases). V lost 1 base to trimming and J lost 3 bases, with 9 bases between them. The CDR3 runs 14 residues. Germline V gene lookup returns CDR1 SGHTA and CDR2 FQGNSA. CDR3 nucleotides: TGTGCCAGCAGCTTAGATGCCAGGGACTATGGCTACACCTTC. This encodes CASSLDARDYGYTF.

This rearrangement joins TRBV9 to TRBJ1-1; tentative D call: TRBD1 (6 bases). The V and J ends lost 0 bases and 2 bases respectively, with 11 bases between them. The germline CDR1 and CDR2 sequences are SGDLS and YYNGEE. The CDR3 runs to 15 residues. DNA of the CDR3: TGTGCCAGCAGCGTAGTTGACAGGCTAAACACTGAAGCTTTCTTT. Translated: CASSVVDRLNTEAFF.

The chain combines TRBV10-3 with TRBJ1-2, with 9 bases fitting TRBD1. The CDR3 is 16 amino acids. The germline V gene has CDR1 ENHRY and CDR2 SYGVKD. The V and J ends lost 7 bases and 6 bases, in that order; junction bases with no gene match: 15. The CDR3 DNA follows: TGTGCCATCAACTCAAGGACAGGGGAGACGTGGAATGGCTACACCTTC. Residues: CAINSRTGETWNGYTF.

The chain has TRBV7-2 and TRBJ2-5, with TRBD1 matching 8 bases. From germline, CDR1 is SGHTA and CDR2 FQGNSA. This CDR3 is 15 amino acids long. The J segment lost 4 bases and the V segment lost 5 bases, leaving 9 bases of the junction unmatched. The CDR3 DNA reads as TGTGCCAGCAGCAACAGGGCAGGGGGCGCAGAGACCCAGTACTTC. Residues: CASSNRAGGAETQYF.

The chain is built from TRBV7-6 and TRBJ2-7; a weak D match, TRBD2 (5 bases). The CDR3 is 17 amino acids. The V and J ends lost 4 bases and 0 bases respectively, with 19 bases between them. The V gene's germline CDR1 is SGHVS and CDR2 FNYEAQ. This chain's CDR3 is CASSSSPEGLGSYEQYF. The CDR3, as DNA: TGTGCCAGCAGCTCATCGCCCGAGGGCCTGGGCTCCTACGAGCAGTACTTC.

The chain recombines TRBV28 with TRBJ2-7; D is possibly TRBD1 (6 bases). The CDR3 sequence is 13 residues long. Looked up from germline, CDR1 is MDHEN and CDR2 is SYDVKM. The ends were cut back, 6 bases at V and 3 bases at J, with 12 bases in the middle. The CDR3, as DNA: TGTGCCAGCAGGGCACAGGGAATCTACGAGCAGTACTTC. Its protein product is CASRAQGIYEQYF.

The chain is built from TRBV3-1 (or the pseudogene TRBV3-2) and TRBJ1-2, with D possibly TRBD1 on 5 matching bases. The V end was cut by 0 bases, the J end by 5 bases, with 13 bases between. There are 15 residues in the CDR3. In germline, CDR1 is LGHDT, CDR2 YNNKEL (reference sequence). The CDR3 DNA follows: TGTGCCAGCAGCCAAGACGGTAACAGGCTGTATGGCTACACCTTC. The encoded protein is CASSQDGNRLYGYTF.

This clone was counted a single time. CDR3: CASSQAIGVWYEQYF. The DNA of the CDR3 is TGTGCCAGCAGCCAAGCTATAGGGGTATGGTACGAGCAGTACTTC. This chain links TRBV3-1 (or the pseudogene TRBV3-2) with TRBJ2-7; tentatively, D is TRBD1 (5 bases). Germline assignment: CDR1 LGHDT and CDR2 YNNKEL (reference sequence). The CDR3 is made up of 15 amino acids. V was shortened by 1 base and J by 4 bases, with 14 bases between the two germline ends.

This clone appeared once. This rearrangement joins TRBV9 to TRBJ2-6, with a weak D call TRBD2 (5 bases). CDR1 is SGDLS, CDR2 YYNGEE, per germline. V lost 1 base, J lost 2 bases, and 13 bases lay in between. The CDR3 extends over 17 amino acids. The CDR3 spells CASSVRGGLPGANVLTF. As DNA, the CDR3 is TGTGCCAGCAGCGTACGGGGTGGTCTCCCTGGGGCCAACGTCCTGACTTTC.

The count of this clone is one. The genes are TRBV11-3 and TRBJ1-3; D is possibly TRBD1 (6 bases). CDR3 size: 16 residues. Trimming stripped 2 bases from V and 0 bases from J, with 11 bases between. In germline, CDR1 is SGHNT, CDR2 YENEEA. The CDR3 loop is CASSLRGAFSGNTIYF. CDR3 nucleotide sequence: TGTGCCAGCAGCTTACGGGGGGCATTCTCTGGAAACACCATATATTTT.

This clone came up once. The V call is TRBV7-2, the J call TRBJ2-7, with D perhaps TRBD2 (6 bases). The germline gives CDR1 SGHTA, CDR2 FQGNSA. The CDR3 runs to 13 residues. Between the trimmed V and J ends, which lost 5 bases and 9 bases, there was a span of 17 bases. The CDR3 region has the DNA TGTGCCAGCAGCCTGCCGGCGGGATTGGCGCAGTACTTC. Protein sequence: CASSLPAGLAQYF.

This chain uses TRBV6-5 with TRBJ2-7; 12 nucleotides agree with TRBD2. V was pared by 4 bases and J by 0 bases, with 1 base of the junction left unmatched. The CDR3 has 15 amino acids. Germline CDR1 and CDR2: MNHEY and SVGAGI. CDR3 coding DNA: TGTGCCAGCAGTTTGACTAGCGGGAGCTCCTACGAGCAGTACTTC. Its translation is CASSLTSGSSYEQYF.

The chain couples TRBV6-5 to TRBJ2-7, with D maybe TRBD2 (5 bases). V lost 6 bases, J lost 6 bases, and 6 bases lay in between. This CDR3 is built from 10 residues. Germline V gene data show CDR1 as MNHEY and CDR2 as SVGAGI. CDR3 amino acids: CASRRVEQYF. In nucleotides, the CDR3 is TGTGCCAGCAGGCGGGTCGAGCAGTACTTC.

Details on this clone: Other DNA variants within this sample encode the same CDR3. The gene calls are TRBV6-5 and TRBJ1-5; D is possibly TRBD1 (5 bases). Germline V gives CDR1 MNHEY, CDR2 SVGAGI. The CDR3 sequence is 14 residues long. V lost 3 bases to trimming and J lost 7 bases, with 13 bases between them. CDR3 sequence: CASSYSRVGQPQHF. The CDR3 DNA follows: TGTGCCAGCAGTTATTCCAGGGTGGGCCAGCCCCAGCATTTT.

The chain recombines TRBV15 with TRBJ2-4; the D is unclear. The germline V gene encodes CDR1 LNHNV and CDR2 YYDKDF (reference sequence). The V end lost 9 bases, the J end lost 0 bases, and 15 bases lay between the germline ends. CDR3 size: 15 residues. CDR3 amino acids: CATTGLQGAKNIQYF. The DNA of the CDR3 is TGTGCCACGACCGGGTTGCAAGGAGCCAAAAACATTCAGTACTTC.

This clone has only one observation. The chain employs TRBV14 and TRBJ2-1; 10 bases map to TRBD2. The trim removed 3 bases at V and 0 bases at J, leaving 2 bases unmatched. Germline CDR1 and CDR2: SGHDN and FVKESK. CDR3 length: 16 residues. CDR3 region: CASSHPSGGSYNEQFF. Written as DNA, the CDR3 is TGTGCCAGCAGCCACCCTAGCGGGGGCTCCTACAATGAGCAGTTCTTC.

Here the CDR3 DNA reads TGTGCCAGCAGCCAAGCAGGGGCCTTTTACGAGCAGTACTTC. The encoded protein is CASSQAGAFYEQYF. The chain couples TRBV3-1 (or the pseudogene TRBV3-2) to TRBJ2-7; TRBD1 might be the D (6 bases). Germline assignment: CDR1 LGHDT and CDR2 YNNKEL (reference sequence). Trimming pared 1 base from V and 4 bases from J, leaving 11 bases between. CDR3 length: 14 amino acids.

The CDR3 DNA follows: TGTGCCAGCAGCCCTAAACAGGGCTACGAGCAGTACTTC. It specifies CASSPKQGYEQYF. The chain carries TRBV7-9 and TRBJ2-7; D is possibly TRBD1 (6 bases). V was trimmed by 5 bases and J by 3 bases, leaving 11 bases between them. Germline values: CDR1 SEHNR, CDR2 FQNEAQ (reference sequence). The CDR3 spans 13 residues. The full variable domain, rest sourced from reference TRBV7-9 and TRBJ2-7, is DTGVSQNPRHKITKRGQNVTFRCDPISEHNRLYWYRQTLGQGPEFLTYFQNEAQLEKSRLLSDRFSAERPKGSFSTLEIQRTEQGDSAMYLCASSPKQGYEQYFGPGTRLTVT.

This clone turned up a few times. The J gene is TRBJ1-1, the V gene TRBV4-3, with 8 bases lining up with TRBD1. Germline CDR1 LGHNA, CDR2 YSLEER. The CDR3 loop spans 14 amino acids. V lost 3 bases and J lost 5; bases outside the gene matches: 5. CDR3 DNA sequence: TGCGCCAGCAGCCAGGAACAGGGGGGGACTGAAGCTTTCTTT. This translates into CASSQEQGGTEAFF.

J is TRBJ2-1 and V is TRBV19, with 7 bases identical to TRBD2. The V and J ends lost 5 bases and 15 bases, in that order; junction bases with no gene match: 7. Looked up from germline, CDR1 is LNHDA and CDR2 is SQIVND (reference sequence). The CDR3 is 11 residues long. The CDR3 DNA sequence: TGTGCCAGTAGTGCCGGACTAGTGTTGTTCTTC. Encoded protein: CASSAGLVLFF. Together with reference TRBV19 and TRBJ2-1, the CDR3 gives the full variable domain: DGGITQSPKYLFRKEGQNVTLSCEQNLNHDAMYWYRQDPGQGLRLIYYSQIVNDFQKGDIAEGYSVSREKKESFPLTVTSAQKNPTAFYLCASSAGLVLFFGPGTRLTVL.

The chain has TRBV14 and TRBJ1-6; the D gene is possibly TRBD1 (5 bases). The V gene's germline CDR1 is SGHDN and CDR2 FVKESK. This CDR3 has 15 amino acids. V gave up 3 bases and J gave up 8 bases, with 14 bases separating them. This chain's CDR3 is CASSHPAGFDSPLHF. DNA of the CDR3: TGTGCCAGCAGCCACCCCGCAGGGTTTGATTCACCCCTCCACTTT.

The rearrangement links TRBV4-3 to TRBJ2-7, with 7 bases fitting TRBD2. The V and J ends lost 2 bases and 1 base, in that order; junction bases with no gene match: 5. Germline V lookup: CDR1 LGHNA, CDR2 YSLEER. The CDR3 runs 15 residues. The chain's CDR3 is CASSQLLASSYEQYF. DNA of the CDR3: TGCGCCAGCAGCCAATTACTAGCGTCTTCCTACGAGCAGTACTTC.